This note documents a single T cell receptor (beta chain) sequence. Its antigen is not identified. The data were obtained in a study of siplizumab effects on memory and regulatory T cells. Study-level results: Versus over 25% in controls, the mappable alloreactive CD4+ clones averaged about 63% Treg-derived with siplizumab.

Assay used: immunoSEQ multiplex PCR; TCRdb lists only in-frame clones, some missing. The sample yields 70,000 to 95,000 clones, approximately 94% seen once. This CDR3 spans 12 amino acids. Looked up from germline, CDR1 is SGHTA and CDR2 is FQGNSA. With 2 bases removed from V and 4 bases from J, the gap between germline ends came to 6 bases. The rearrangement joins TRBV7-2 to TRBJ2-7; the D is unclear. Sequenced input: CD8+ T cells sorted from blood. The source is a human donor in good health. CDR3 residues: CASSLNGYEQYF. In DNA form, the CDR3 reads TGTGCCAGCAGCTTAAACGGGTACGAGCAGTACTTC.